This TCR beta chain stems from a study of cytotoxic CD8 clonotypes in ibrutinib-treated CLL. Study results and caveats: Samples from sustained-remission and progressing patients were taken at different times.

In the case of this clone: Its antigen remains unidentified.

PBMCs were cryopreserved, and roughly 2 micrograms of genomic DNA from them went into TCR beta libraries. Data came from immunoSEQ multiplex PCR; TCRdb stores just in-frame clones and leaves some out. The sample contains more than 300,000 clones, 80% of which appear only once. In germline, CDR1 is GTSNPN, CDR2 SVGIG (reference sequence). J lost 12 bases, V lost 0 bases, and 9 bases had no gene match. The CDR3 is 14 residues long. The rearrangement joins TRBV30 to TRBJ2-7; 12 bases align to TRBD2. This TCR derives from a human donor with chronic lymphocytic leukemia. The sequenced sample was PBMCs, obtained before ibrutinib treatment. The CDR3 bases are TGTGCCTGGAGTGTTTTGACTAGCGGGAGTCGGGTGTACTTC. Translated: CAWSVLTSGSRVYF.